The rows below give T cell receptor beta chains drawn from one sample of a study of CD8 T cells in Susac syndrome. TCRdb ran MiXCR on the immunoSEQ multiplex PCR reads and lists one entry per CDR3 protein. This sample has 40,000 to 60,000 distinct CDR3 sequences, with roughly 93% found just once. Sequences were obtained from CD8+ T cells from PBMCs. The receptor set was obtained from a human donor with multiple sclerosis. CDR3s include the opening cysteine and the closing phenylalanine or tryptophan. The D gene is left open where the match is weak. For some rows the clone size is stated as once, few or many, or as a class when expanded; others skip it.

clone size	V gene	J gene	D gene	CDR3 protein	CDR3 DNA
.	TRBV7-6	TRBJ2-2	TRBD1	CASSFPGQGIDDTGELFF	TGTGCCAGCAGCTTTCCGGGACAGGGGATAGATGACACCGGGGAGCTGTTTTTT
.	TRBV5-4	TRBJ2-5	.	CASSPGNQETQYF	TGTGCCAGCAGCCCAGGGAACCAAGAGACCCAGTACTTC
.	TRBV5-1	TRBJ2-7	TRBD2	CASSQPGTSPHEQYF	TGCGCCAGCAGCCAACCCGGGACTAGTCCCCACGAGCAGTACTTC
.	TRBV28	TRBJ2-7	.	CASSLRLGGGHQRDYEQYF	TGTGCCAGCAGTTTACGGCTTGGTGGTGGGCACCAACGGGATTACGAGCAGTACTTC
.	TRBV13	TRBJ2-6	TRBD2	CASSYRLANNPGANVLTF	TGTGCCAGCAGCTACCGACTAGCGAATAATCCTGGGGCCAACGTCCTGACTTTC
.	TRBV10-3	TRBJ1-2	.	CAITTAYGYTF	TGTGCCATCACGACAGCCTATGGCTACACCTTC
.	TRBV6-1	TRBJ2-7	.	CASRPSRVQTQYEQYF	TGTGCCAGCAGGCCCAGCAGGGTCCAGACCCAATACGAGCAGTACTTC
once	TRBV6-5	TRBJ2-2	.	CASRQGVTGELFF	TGTGCCAGCAGGCAAGGGGTTACCGGGGAGCTGTTTTTT
.	TRBV6-5	TRBJ2-3	.	CASSLSPGSTDTQYF	TGTGCCAGCAGCCTTAGTCCGGGTAGCACAGATACGCAGTATTTT
.	TRBV11-1	TRBJ2-3	.	CASSSRLGDTQYF	TGTGCCAGCAGCTCCAGACTGGGAGATACGCAGTATTTT
.	TRBV19	TRBJ1-1	TRBD1	CASTGGRGTEAFF	TGTGCCAGTACAGGGGGACGCGGCACTGAAGCTTTCTTT
.	TRBV4-3	TRBJ2-7	.	CASSQDRVGSYEQYF	TGCGCCAGCAGCCAAGACAGGGTGGGGAGCTACGAGCAGTACTTC
once	TRBV7-9	TRBJ2-2	TRBD1	CASSPRTGRKFGELFF	TGTGCCAGCAGCCCTAGGACAGGGCGTAAATTCGGGGAGCTGTTTTTT
.	TRBV29-1	TRBJ2-2	TRBD1	CSVGLQGARTGELFF	TGCAGCGTAGGTTTACAGGGGGCGCGGACCGGGGAGCTGTTTTTT
.	TRBV4-3	TRBJ2-2	TRBD1	CASSRLTGMEYTGELFF	TGCGCCAGCAGCCGCCTGACAGGGATGGAATACACCGGGGAGCTGTTTTTT
.	TRBV4-3	TRBJ2-5	.	CASSQSWGSGGGTQYF	TGCGCCAGCAGCCAATCCTGGGGGAGCGGCGGTGGGACCCAGTACTTC
.	TRBV4-3	TRBJ2-3	.	CASSQDGGVTDTQYF	TGCGCCAGCAGCCAAGATGGTGGGGTCACAGATACGCAGTATTTT
.	TRBV9	TRBJ2-5	.	CASSAAGYQETQYF	TGTGCCAGCAGCGCGGCGGGATACCAAGAGACCCAGTACTTC
.	TRBV3-1	TRBJ2-3	.	CASSQGQALGTDTQYF	TGTGCCAGCAGCCAAGGACAGGCCCTTGGCACAGATACGCAGTATTTT
.	TRBV4-2	TRBJ1-5	.	CASGSFSNQPQHF	TGTGCCAGCGGATCCTTTAGCAATCAGCCCCAGCATTTT
.	TRBV9	TRBJ2-1	.	CASSVGLGGGSNEQFF	TGTGCCAGCAGCGTTGGACTAGGAGGGGGTTCGAATGAGCAGTTCTTC
.	TRBV7-3	TRBJ2-1	.	CASSSRASLNEQFF	TGTGCCAGCAGCTCGAGAGCTAGCCTCAATGAGCAGTTCTTC
.	TRBV12-3/TRBV12-4	TRBJ1-1	TRBD1	CASTLQGQAFF	TGTGCCAGCACCTTACAGGGGCAGGCTTTCTTT
.	TRBV6-4	TRBJ2-2	TRBD1	CASKSGQGATGELFF	TGTGCCAGCAAATCGGGACAGGGGGCCACCGGGGAGCTGTTTTTT
.	TRBV28	TRBJ2-3	.	CASSLTGLDTQYF	TGTGCCAGCAGTTTAACAGGGCTAGATACGCAGTATTTT
.	TRBV4-2	TRBJ2-3	TRBD2	CASSPGLAGVSSTDTQYF	TGTGCCAGCAGCCCGGGACTAGCGGGGGTATCTAGCACAGATACGCAGTATTTT
.	TRBV2	TRBJ1-5	TRBD1	CASTRGTGQNQPQHF	TGTGCCAGCACCCGTGGGACAGGGCAGAATCAGCCCCAGCATTTT
.	TRBV7-3	TRBJ1-4	TRBD1	CASILGTGDGEKLFF	TGTGCCAGCATCCTAGGGACAGGGGATGGTGAAAAACTGTTTTTT
once	TRBV5-1	TRBJ2-2	TRBD2	CASSLPRLAGARTRVRGELFF	TGCGCCAGCAGCTTGCCTCGACTAGCGGGGGCCCGGACTAGAGTTCGGGGGGAGCTGTTTTTT
.	TRBV6-5	TRBJ2-7	TRBD1	CASSYSSGQASYEQYF	TGTGCCAGCAGTTATTCGTCGGGACAGGCGTCCTACGAGCAGTACTTC
.	TRBV29-1	TRBJ1-1	.	CSVDITGNTEAFF	TGCAGCGTTGACATTACTGGGAATACTGAAGCTTTCTTT
once	TRBV7-2	TRBJ2-3	TRBD2	CASSLTPRRGAGPTDTQYF	TGTGCCAGCAGCTTGACCCCCCGGCGGGGGGCGGGCCCCACAGATACGCAGTATTTT
.	TRBV6-1	TRBJ1-1	.	CASSATEPEAFF	TGTGCCAGCAGTGCCACAGAGCCTGAAGCTTTCTTT
.	TRBV7-9	TRBJ2-3	TRBD2	CASSLETSGSTDTQYF	TGTGCCAGCAGCTTAGAAACTAGCGGAAGCACAGATACGCAGTATTTT
.	TRBV30	TRBJ1-2	.	CAWSVSGYGYTF	TGTGCCTGGAGTGTGTCAGGTTATGGCTACACCTTC
.	TRBV27	TRBJ1-5	TRBD1	CASKAGGQPQHF	TGTGCCAGCAAAGCAGGGGGTCAGCCCCAGCATTTT
.	TRBV6-5	TRBJ2-5	.	CATAPGTYQETQYF	TGTGCCACCGCACCCGGGACCTACCAAGAGACCCAGTACTTC
.	TRBV12-3/TRBV12-4	TRBJ2-1	.	CASSFAGDNEQFF	TGTGCCAGCAGTTTTGCAGGAGACAATGAGCAGTTCTTC
.	TRBV5-4	TRBJ1-5	.	CASSRWGYSNQPQHF	TGTGCCAGCAGCCGGTGGGGGTATAGCAATCAGCCCCAGCATTTT
.	TRBV28	TRBJ2-2	TRBD1	CASSLYLRGYTGELFF	TGTGCCAGCAGTTTGTATCTCAGGGGGTACACCGGGGAGCTGTTTTTT
.	TRBV12-3/TRBV12-4	TRBJ2-7	.	CASSTLGADEQYF	TGTGCCAGCAGTACCTTAGGGGCCGACGAGCAGTACTTC
.	TRBV20-1	TRBJ1-5	.	CSASVRSTGNQPQHF	TGCAGTGCTAGTGTTCGATCCACGGGGAATCAGCCCCAGCATTTT
.	TRBV28	TRBJ1-4	TRBD1	CASSKRTGGLTNEKLFF	TGTGCCAGCAGTAAAAGGACAGGGGGCTTGACTAATGAAAAACTGTTTTTT
.	TRBV7-2	TRBJ1-6	.	CASSLGRRSYNSPLHF	TGTGCCAGCAGCTTAGGAAGGCGCTCCTATAATTCACCCCTCCACTTT
.	TRBV7-9	TRBJ2-7	.	CASSLGVDEQYF	TGTGCCAGCAGCTTGGGAGTAGACGAGCAGTACTTC
.	TRBV2	TRBJ2-2	.	CASSDLRGNGGELFF	TGTGCCAGCAGTGACCTCAGAGGGAACGGCGGGGAGCTGTTTTTT
.	TRBV7-9	TRBJ2-1	.	CASGLGGEQFF	TGTGCCAGCGGCTTGGGCGGTGAGCAGTTCTTC
.	TRBV7-9	TRBJ1-4	.	CASSLMGFDGYNEKLFF	TGTGCCAGCAGCTTGATGGGATTCGACGGTTACAATGAAAAACTGTTTTTT
.	TRBV2	TRBJ2-1	.	CASGSGRYNEQFF	TGTGCCAGCGGATCGGGACGGTACAATGAGCAGTTCTTC
.	TRBV6-2/TRBV6-3	TRBJ2-2	.	CASTYTGELFF	TGTGCCAGCACATACACCGGGGAGCTGTTTTTT
.	TRBV7-2	TRBJ1-4	.	CASSLRGTMGEKLFF	TGTGCCAGCAGCTTAAGAGGGACAATGGGTGAAAAACTGTTTTTT
.	TRBV6-5	TRBJ2-1	.	CASSYSGGGDYNEQFF	TGTGCCAGCAGTTACTCTGGAGGGGGGGATTACAATGAGCAGTTCTTC